The T cell receptor beta chain under discussion was sequenced for a study of blood T cell repertoires in COVID-19 (dated by TCRdb to about 2020). Some background on the complete study: Samples from collaborators originated in the United States, Italy and Spain and spanned both the acute and convalescent phases of COVID-19. The material from the prospective study consisted of cDNA or gDNA derived from T cells, B-cell-depleted T cells, or PBMCs. Deeply sampled blood TCRbeta repertoires from subjects exposed to, actively infected with, or recovered from COVID-19 were included in the dataset. The repertoires were released in a freely available public database intended as a resource for research on the immune response to SARS-CoV-2. The samples were drawn from two sources: the first 160 participants of the ongoing ImmuneRACE study, and over 1,000 subjects contributed by 6 global collaborators. The sample metadata nearly always contained a de-identified subject ID, COVID-19 status, age in years and sex. Where HLA class I and class II types were available, the types were taken from metadata supplied by the sample provider, not from assay-based typing.

TCRbeta CDR3 regions were amplified from genomic DNA using the immunoSEQ Assay, a bias-controlled multiplex PCR. The authors' pipeline ran thus. Within the assay, amplification of reference gene primers was used to estimate how many nucleated cells each sample contained. To quantify the absolute abundance of each unique TCRbeta CDR3 rearrangement, sequence reads were collapsed and filtered. For each sample, productive Simpson clonality was calculated as the square root of Simpson's diversity index across productive rearrangements. Not all clones reach the TCRdb copy of this immuneACCESS table, which keeps in-frame sequences only. Checked studies attribute under half of the gap to unresolved V genes and leave the rest unexplained. V and J calls and clone size are given by that table; D and trimming were obtained from the DNA. The sample table shows hundreds of thousands of clones, and roughly 86% are seen once. 5.5% to 7.5% of the sample comes from the top ten.

At one collaborating source in Seattle, patients were enrolled during active infection and were followed longitudinally through the course of disease. The collaborating institutions used their own protocols to collect whole blood in K2EDTA tubes. For TCRbeta analysis, collaborators shipped samples as frozen whole blood, isolated PBMCs, or DNA extracted from either of those sample types. Results and caveats for the whole study, not just this receptor: Clinical and demographic metadata were provided uncurated, with the amount varying by source and participant.

The junction shows trimming of 9 bases on V and 0 bases on J, plus 9 bases between the germline ends. From the germline V gene, CDR1 is KGHDR and CDR2 is SFDVKD. From the cysteine through the phenylalanine, the CDR3 covers 13 amino acids. The DNA shown is the 39-base CDR3, in frame from base 1. As concerns this clone: Its antigen specificity is not known. No base quality values were provided; no much bigger clone lies one nucleotide off.

Sequenced material: peripheral blood. The rearranged chain carries TRBV24-1 and TRBJ2-3; TRBD2 is a possible D gene, resting on 6 matching bases. This clonotype was sampled from a woman aged 65 to 85 with COVID-19, enrolled during active disease. The DNA sequence follows: TGTGCCACCCGGGGGACTAGCACAGATACGCAGTATTTT. Translated, it gives CATRGTSTDTQYF.